Sequencing of this TCR beta chain was carried out in a study of monozygotic twins with inflammatory bowel disease. TCRdb reprocessed the 5' RACE reads; each CDR3 protein has one entry and no DNA is given. This repertoire comprises some 150,000 distinct CDR3 sequences; its ten largest clones make up 7.4%. CDR3 length: 16 residues. Germline values: CDR1 SGHDT, CDR2 YYEEEE. This receptor was obtained from a human donor with ulcerative colitis or Crohn's disease, or a healthy co-twin of an affected twin (not recorded which). The sequenced sample consisted of blood. This chain joins TRBV5-6 and TRBJ1-5. CDR3 region: CASSLLRLGRNQPQHF.